This T cell receptor (beta chain) was found in a study of blood T cell repertoires in COVID-19. Data came from immunoSEQ multiplex PCR; TCRdb stores just in-frame clones and leaves some out. The repertoire has roughly 280,000 clones, roughly 90% of them found once; the top ten carry approximately 3%. CDR3 length: 17 amino acids. Germline V gene lookup returns CDR1 SEHNR and CDR2 FQNEAQ (reference sequence). V shed 1 base and J 6 bases; nucleotides not matched to a gene: 7. The chain couples TRBV7-9 to TRBJ2-1; 12 positions match TRBD2. Sequencing was done on a sample of PBMCs or T cells enriched from blood (not recorded which). This TCR was sampled from a woman aged 45 to 65 who had recovered from COVID-19. For the CDR3, the DNA is TGTGCCAGCAGCTTAGGTCTAGCGGGAGGGCGTTTCAATGAGCAGTTCTTC. Residues: CASSLGLAGGRFNEQFF.